This is a list of T cell receptor beta chains from one sample in a study of CD8 T cells in ankylosing spondylitis. TCRdb processed the 5' RACE reads anew with MiXCR; each CDR3 protein has one entry. The table records more than 200,000 distinct CDR3 sequences, 20% to 30% of them present only once. The sample taken for sequencing was blood, either unsorted or a sorted T cell fraction (not recorded which). These receptors were collected from a male donor with ankylosing spondylitis or in good health (not recorded which). The CDR3 runs from the conserved cysteine through the conserved F or W. D genes are given only for firm matches. Not every row has a clone size; where given, it reads once, few, many or a size class.

D gene	V gene	J gene	clone size	CDR3 protein	CDR3 DNA
NA	TRBV5-1	TRBJ2-7	few	CASSLLVGIEQYF	TGCGCCAGCAGCTTGCTCGTGGGTATCGAGCAGTACTTC
NA	TRBV18	TRBJ1-1	few	CASSPWSTEAFF	TGTGCCAGCTCACCATGGAGCACTGAAGCTTTCTTT
TRBD2	TRBV13	TRBJ2-1	NA	CASSRAGPYNEQFF	TGTGCCAGCAGTCGAGCGGGGCCTTACAATGAGCAGTTCTTC
TRBD2	TRBV20-1	TRBJ2-3	once	CSASGSGAFADTQYF	TGCAGTGCTAGTGGGAGCGGGGCTTTCGCAGATACGCAGTATTTT
NA	TRBV20-1	TRBJ1-3	many	CSARAPAGNTIYF	TGCAGTGCCCGCGCCCCTGCTGGAAACACCATATATTTT
NA	TRBV28	TRBJ2-2	many	CASSLWAILGPGELFF	TGTGCCAGCAGTTTATGGGCAATCCTAGGTCCCGGGGAGCTGTTTTTT
NA	TRBV5-5	TRBJ2-3	many	CASSLVPASTDTQYF	TGTGCCAGCAGCTTGGTCCCCGCTAGCACAGATACGCAGTATTTT
NA	TRBV5-5	TRBJ2-5	NA	CASSYWQETQYF	TGTGCCAGCAGCTACTGGCAAGAGACCCAGTACTTC
NA	TRBV19	TRBJ2-4	NA	CASSIGLGTNIQYF	TGTGCCAGTAGTATAGGGCTCGGGACGAACATTCAGTACTTC
TRBD2	TRBV20-1	TRBJ2-3	NA	CAGGTPDTQYF	TGCGCGGGGGGGACCCCAGATACGCAGTATTTT
TRBD2	TRBV3-1	TRBJ2-7	many	CASSQVAGVYSYEQYF	TGTGCCAGCAGCCAGGTGGCGGGGGTATACTCCTACGAGCAGTACTTC
TRBD2	TRBV20-1	TRBJ2-3	many	CSARVAGGPQGTQYF	TGCAGTGCTAGAGTAGCGGGGGGGCCCCAAGGTACGCAGTATTTT
NA	TRBV20-1	TRBJ2-2	many	CSATRTSNTGELFF	TGCAGTGCAACCCGGACAAGTAACACCGGGGAGCTGTTTTTT
NA	TRBV7-9	TRBJ1-1	few	CASSLDVRNTEAFF	TGTGCCAGCAGCTTAGATGTGCGGAACACTGAAGCTTTCTTT
NA	TRBV7-2	TRBJ2-3	few	CASSFWQRADTQYF	TGTGCCAGCAGCTTCTGGCAGCGGGCAGATACGCAGTATTTT
TRBD1	TRBV20-1	TRBJ1-5	many	CSAAGGGQPQHF	TGCAGTGCAGCAGGGGGTGGGCAGCCCCAGCATTTT
NA	TRBV6-5	TRBJ2-1	NA	CASSYPGRGNEQFF	TGTGCCAGCAGTTACCCGGGGCGGGGCAATGAGCAGTTCTTC
NA	TRBV12-3/TRBV12-4	TRBJ2-2	once	CASRRAGRWPPNTGELFF	TGTGCCAGCAGAAGGGCGGGAAGGTGGCCCCCGAACACCGGGGAGCTGTTTTTT
TRBD2	TRBV5-1	TRBJ2-5	many	CASSLGLAAKETQYF	TGCGCCAGCAGCTTGGGACTAGCGGCCAAAGAGACCCAGTACTTC
NA	TRBV18	TRBJ2-4	many	CASSLLAKNIQYF	TGTGCCAGCTCACTACTAGCCAAAAACATTCAGTACTTC
NA	TRBV12-3/TRBV12-4	TRBJ2-7	NA	CASSPHPVQTYEQYF	TGTGCCAGCAGTCCCCACCCTGTACAGACCTACGAGCAGTACTTC
NA	TRBV12-3/TRBV12-4	TRBJ1-5	few	CASSRGASFNQPQHF	TGTGCCAGCAGTCGCGGGGCGAGTTTCAATCAGCCCCAGCATTTT
NA	TRBV4-2	TRBJ2-5	few	CASSPEGGRGPDETQYF	TGTGCCAGCAGCCCAGAGGGGGGTCGGGGGCCCGACGAGACCCAGTACTTC
TRBD1	TRBV3-1	TRBJ2-5	many	CASSRTGTGKETQYF	TGTGCCAGCAGCCGAACCGGGACAGGGAAAGAGACCCAGTACTTC
NA	TRBV30	TRBJ2-5	few	CAWSTRRSETQYF	TGTGCCTGGAGTACCCGACGGTCCGAGACCCAGTACTTC
NA	TRBV20-1	TRBJ2-5	few	CSAPDSPVTQETQYF	TGCAGTGCTCCGGACAGCCCCGTCACTCAAGAGACCCAGTACTTC
TRBD1	TRBV20-1	TRBJ2-3	few	CSASGLLFRGDTQYF	TGCAGTGCTAGCGGGCTACTCTTCAGGGGGGATACGCAGTATTTT
NA	TRBV6-1	TRBJ2-5	many	CASSLGTLQQETQYF	TGTGCCAGCAGCCTAGGGACCCTTCAACAAGAGACCCAGTACTTC
TRBD1	TRBV5-1	TRBJ1-2	many	CASSPGDRAGYGYTF	TGCGCCAGCAGCCCCGGAGACAGGGCGGGATATGGCTACACCTTC
TRBD2	TRBV5-6	TRBJ2-5	NA	CASRAQGGGDTQYF	TGTGCCAGCCGGGCCCAAGGCGGGGGTGATACCCAGTACTTC
TRBD2	TRBV6-6	TRBJ2-1	NA	CASSYLGLAGGISYNEQFF	TGTGCCAGCAGTTACCTCGGACTAGCGGGGGGTATCTCCTACAATGAGCAGTTCTTC
NA	TRBV12-3/TRBV12-4	TRBJ2-7	few	CASSTTGGQRYEQYF	TGTGCCAGCAGCACAACCGGGGGGCAGAGGTACGAGCAGTACTTC
NA	TRBV20-1	TRBJ2-2	NA	CSARPKTTTGELFF	TGCAGTGCTAGACCCAAGACTACCACCGGGGAGCTGTTTTTT
TRBD1	TRBV11-3	TRBJ2-1	many	CASQKQGADEQFF	TGTGCCAGCCAGAAACAGGGGGCCGATGAGCAGTTCTTC
NA	TRBV20-1	TRBJ2-5	NA	CSGVLAGGSQYF	TGCAGTGGCGTACTAGCAGGGGGATCCCAGTACTTC
TRBD2	TRBV6-2/TRBV6-3	TRBJ2-1	NA	CATLSSGGYNEQFF	TGTGCCACCCTATCTAGCGGGGGGTACAATGAGCAGTTCTTC
NA	TRBV12-3/TRBV12-4	TRBJ1-2	many	CASSFRRYGYTF	TGTGCCAGCAGTTTCAGGCGGTATGGCTACACCTTC
TRBD1	TRBV2	TRBJ1-6	NA	CASSEWGQGPSPLHF	TGTGCCAGCAGTGAATGGGGACAGGGCCCATCACCCCTCCACTTT
NA	TRBV11-2	TRBJ2-2	NA	CASSTANTGELFF	TGTGCCAGCAGCACGGCTAACACCGGGGAGCTGTTTTTT
NA	TRBV4-1	TRBJ2-3	many	CASSQVNTQYF	TGCGCCAGCAGCCAAGTAAATACGCAGTATTTT
NA	TRBV15	TRBJ2-7	many	CATSRVMGTGEQYF	TGTGCCACCAGCAGAGTGATGGGGACGGGGGAGCAGTACTTC
TRBD2	TRBV5-1	TRBJ2-3	many	CASSSQVAGGTDTQYF	TGCGCCAGCAGCTCCCAAGTAGCGGGGGGGACAGATACGCAGTATTTT
NA	TRBV20-1	TRBJ2-6	few	CSAKQGGGANVLTF	TGCAGTGCAAAACAGGGAGGGGGGGCCAACGTCCTGACTTTC
NA	TRBV20-1	TRBJ2-7	few	CSASLEGAGGEQYF	TGCAGTGCTAGCCTGGAGGGGGCTGGCGGCGAGCAGTACTTC
NA	TRBV20-1	TRBJ2-7	many	CSVGEVHEQYF	TGCAGTGTAGGGGAGGTGCACGAGCAGTACTTC
TRBD1	TRBV20-1	TRBJ2-7	few	CSARDPSPGQYYEQYF	TGCAGTGCTAGAGACCCGAGCCCGGGACAGTACTACGAGCAGTACTTC
TRBD1	TRBV12-3/TRBV12-4	TRBJ1-2	NA	CASSRHDRERNGYTF	TGTGCCAGCAGCAGACATGACAGGGAACGAAATGGCTACACCTTC
NA	TRBV7-8	TRBJ1-4	NA	CASSLMGGLDEKLFF	TGTGCCAGCAGCTTAATGGGGGGCTTGGATGAAAAACTGTTTTTT
TRBD1	TRBV6-1	TRBJ1-2	many	CASSEALNSQGIGYTF	TGTGCCAGCAGTGAAGCGCTAAATTCACAGGGGATCGGCTACACCTTC
TRBD2	TRBV28	TRBJ2-5	many	CASSFPLKGAGGQETQYF	TGTGCCAGCAGTTTCCCCCTTAAGGGAGCGGGGGGACAAGAGACCCAGTACTTC